A single sample gave rise to the 25 T cell receptor beta chains below, sequenced in a study of blood T cells in healthy people across ages. A second PCR of about 7 to 11 cycles used a sample-barcoded 5' primer and a J-beta primer mix. One entry per CDR3 protein results from TCRdb running MiXCR on the 5' RACE reads. The sample carries some 1.7 million distinct CDR3 sequences, 28% recorded once. The specimen was blood. These receptor sequences come from a woman in her 30s in good health.

This rearrangement joins TRBV13 to TRBJ2-1; 8 nucleotides align to TRBD2. CDR3 length: 15 amino acids. J was trimmed by 5 bases and V by 4 bases; bases with no gene match: 7. Germline-derived CDR1 and CDR2 are PRHDT and FYEKMQ (reference sequence). CDR3 amino acids: CASSYAGTRNNEQFF. CDR3 DNA: TGTGCCAGCAGCTACGCCGGGACTAGAAACAATGAGCAGTTCTTC.

The CDR3 here is CASSIDGRVRFF. DNA of the CDR3: TGTGCCAGTAGTATAGATGGGCGTGTGCGGTTCTTC. The V and J genes are TRBV19 and TRBJ2-1; D gene uncertain. CDR3 length equals 12 residues. Deletions cut 0 bases from V and 15 bases from J, with 12 bases between. The germline gives CDR1 LNHDA, CDR2 SQIVND (reference sequence).

The chain employs TRBV7-2 and TRBJ2-3, with TRBD2 as a possible D gene (10 bases). V was trimmed by 2 bases and J by 5 bases, leaving 23 bases between them. The V gene's germline CDR1 is SGHTA and CDR2 FQGNSA. This CDR3 is built from 18 residues. The CDR3 DNA reads TGTGCCAGCAGCTTAACAGGGGGCAGCGGGAGGGCCCAAGATACGCAGTATTTT. This sequence encodes CASSLTGGSGRAQDTQYF.

This chain connects TRBV12-3 or TRBV12-4 to TRBJ1-2; no clear D gene. This CDR3 is built from 12 residues. Trimming stripped 5 bases from V and 9 bases from J, with 13 bases between. For the CDR3, the DNA is TGTGCCAGCAGTCTCGGACCCCGGAGCTACACCTTC. Amino acids: CASSLGPRSYTF.

V and J are TRBV5-1 and TRBJ2-4; D possibly corresponds to TRBD2 (5 bases). The germline V gene has CDR1 SGHRS and CDR2 YFSETQ. With 4 bases removed from V and 8 bases from J, the gap between germline ends came to 10 bases. The CDR3 is 12 residues long. The CDR3: CASSRAGYIQYF. The CDR3 coding sequence is TGCGCCAGCAGCCGGGCGGGTTACATTCAGTACTTC. Using reference TRBV5-1 and TRBJ2-4 for the parts outside the CDR3, the full variable domain is KAGVTQTPRYLIKTRGQQVTLSCSPISGHRSVSWYQQTPGQGLQFLFEYFSETQRNKGNFPGRFSGRQFSNSRSEMNVSTLELGDSALYLCASSRAGYIQYFGAGTRLSVL.

Many counts were recorded for this clonotype. Here the CDR3 reads CATSVTRGTSEQYF. CDR3 DNA: TGTGCCACCAGCGTAACCCGGGGAACCTCCGAGCAGTACTTC. The chain couples TRBV15 to TRBJ2-7, with TRBD2 as a possible D gene (5 bases). Germline V lookup: CDR1 LNHNV, CDR2 YYDKDF (reference sequence). This CDR3 region has 14 residues. V gave up 5 bases and J gave up 6 bases, with 17 bases separating them. Combining the CDR3 with reference TRBV15 and TRBJ2-7 gives the whole variable domain DAMVIQNPRYQVTQFGKPVTLSCSQTLNHNVMYWYQQKSSQAPKLLFHYYDKDFNNEADTPDNFQSRRPNTSFCFLDIRSPGLGDTAMYLCATSVTRGTSEQYFGPGTRLTVT.

This sequence joins TRBV5-6 and TRBJ1-5; no firm D call. V lost 0 bases, J lost 2 bases, and 9 bases lay in between. The CDR3 loop spans 15 amino acids. Germline lookup yields CDR1 SGHDT and CDR2 YYEEEE. This CDR3 is CASSLGGHGNQPQHF. CDR3 nucleotides: TGTGCCAGCAGCTTGGGAGGGCACGGCAATCAGCCCCAGCATTTT.

This clonotype was recorded a few times. The chain has TRBV5-1 and TRBJ1-2; D is unclear. The V gene lost 6 bases and the J gene lost 1 base, with 10 bases spanning the gap. The CDR3 is made up of 13 amino acids. Germline-derived CDR1 and CDR2 are SGHRS and YFSETQ. CDR3 amino acids: CASKSTVNYGYTF. The DNA for the CDR3 is TGCGCCAGCAAATCGACCGTTAACTATGGCTACACCTTC.

This clonotype came up a few times. The chain links TRBV7-2 to TRBJ2-3; weak D call: TRBD2 (6 bases). The CDR3 totals 15 residues. Trimming took off 2 bases at V and 2 bases at J, with 11 bases between the two ends. Germline lookup yields CDR1 SGHTA and CDR2 FQGNSA. The CDR3 region has the DNA TGTGCCAGCAGCTTAACGGGGGTTTACACAGATACGCAGTATTTT. Translating it yields CASSLTGVYTDTQYF.

The chain combines TRBV2 with TRBJ1-5; possibly TRBD1 for D (6 bases). This CDR3 contains 12 residues. Per the germline V gene, CDR1 is SNHLY and CDR2 is FYNNEI. V lost 6 bases and J lost 11, with 14 bases in between. Here the CDR3 DNA reads TGTGCCAGCAGGAGAGGGGGTTCGGCCCAGCATTTT. Its protein is CASRRGGSAQHF.

Notes on this clonotype: It may be a read error: a sequence one base away is much more abundant. CDR3 DNA sequence: TGTGCCGGCAACCCGGACAGGGGGACCTACGAGCAGTACTTC. Translating it yields CAGNPDRGTYEQYF. The chain joins TRBV6-1 to TRBJ2-7, with 10 nucleotides matching TRBD1. This CDR3 spans 14 amino acids. J lost 2 bases, V lost 11 bases, and 9 bases had no gene match. Germline values: CDR1 MNHNS, CDR2 SASEGT.

This rearrangement joins TRBV13 to TRBJ2-7, with a tentative D call TRBD1 (6 bases). Germline CDR1 reads PRHDT; CDR2 reads FYEKMQ (reference sequence). The length of the CDR3 is 14 residues. V lost 5 bases to trimming and J lost 6 bases, with 17 bases between them. The DNA of the CDR3 is TGTGCCAGCAGCCCACGCCCACAGGGTCTCGAGCAGTACTTC. It is translated as CASSPRPQGLEQYF.

This clonotype was seen ten or more times. The chain carries TRBV6-5 and TRBJ2-3; the D gene is possibly TRBD1 (6 bases). The CDR3 totals 15 residues. Germline V gives CDR1 MNHEY, CDR2 SVGAGI. Trimming left V 5 bases short and J 2 bases short, with 14 bases between. The CDR3 protein is CASSPTGISTDTQYF. The CDR3 DNA reads as TGTGCCAGCAGTCCTACAGGGATTTCCACAGATACGCAGTATTTT.

The V call is TRBV5-1, the J call TRBJ1-6; maybe TRBD1 (5 bases). The CDR3 is 14 amino acids. V lost 5 bases, J lost 9 bases, and 15 bases lay in between. CDR1 and CDR2 from the germline V gene are SGHRS and YFSETQ. The CDR3 sequence is CASSSVGPPSPLHF. In DNA, the CDR3 is TGCGCCAGCAGTTCCGTGGGGCCCCCTTCACCCCTCCACTTT.

The chain has TRBV12-3 or TRBV12-4 and TRBJ2-7; TRBD1 agrees at 7 bases. The CDR3 consists of 15 residues. The trim removed 6 bases at V and 1 base at J, leaving 9 bases unmatched. This chain's CDR3 is CASSAKGTASYEQYF. The CDR3, as DNA: TGTGCCAGCAGCGCAAAAGGGACAGCATCCTACGAGCAGTACTTC.

A remark on this clonotype: A much bigger clone sits one base away, suggesting this may be a read error. The CDR3 spells CSVASASYGYTF. As DNA, the CDR3 is TGCAGCGTTGCGTCGGCCTCCTATGGCTACACCTTC. This sequence joins TRBV29-1 and TRBJ1-2; D not resolved. Deletions cut 4 bases from V and 4 bases from J, with 10 bases between. The CDR3 is made up of 12 amino acids. Germline V gene sequence: CDR1 SQVTM, CDR2 ANQGSEA. The full variable domain, with the rest looked up from reference TRBV29-1 and TRBJ1-2, is SAVISQKPSRDICQRGTSLTIQCQVDSQVTMMFWYRQQPGQSLTLIATANQGSEATYESGFVIDKFPISRPNLTFSTLTVSNMSPEDSSIYLCSVASASYGYTFGSGTRLTVV.

The chain has TRBV2 and TRBJ2-7, with 9 bases identical to TRBD1. There are 13 residues in the CDR3. Germline V gene data show CDR1 as SNHLY and CDR2 as FYNNEI. J was trimmed by 4 bases and V by 6 bases; bases with no gene match: 4. DNA of the CDR3: TGTGCCAGCAGACAGGGGGCTGGGTACGAGCAGTACTTC. Translated, it gives CASRQGAGYEQYF.

This clonotype was observed a single time. The rearrangement joins TRBV6-5 to TRBJ2-3; TRBD2 agrees at 8 bases. V shed 0 bases, J shed 2 bases, and the junction held 7 bases outside the gene matches. CDR1 and CDR2 (germline): MNHEY, SVGAGI. CDR3 length: 17 residues. The CDR3 DNA sequence: TGTGCCAGCAGTTACTCTCCGCCGCGGGGGGCCACAGATACGCAGTATTTT. Translating it yields CASSYSPPRGATDTQYF.

The V gene is TRBV4-1, the J gene TRBJ1-1; 8 bases map to TRBD1. This CDR3 comprises 13 residues. The J segment lost 11 bases and the V segment lost 5 bases, leaving 10 bases of the junction unmatched. CDR1 MGHRA and CDR2 YSYEKL come from the germline V gene. DNA for the CDR3: TGCGCCAGCAGCGAACAGGGGGAAATCCGGGCTTTCTTT. This encodes CASSEQGEIRAFF.

This clonotype was seen at least ten times. The rearrangement links TRBV7-2 to TRBJ2-7; 7 bases line up with TRBD1. Unmatched junction bases numbered 4, after V lost 2 bases and J lost 3 bases. This CDR3 is built from 14 residues. The V gene's germline CDR1 is SGHTA and CDR2 FQGNSA. CDR3 loop: CASSLRDSYYEQYF. The CDR3, as DNA: TGTGCCAGCAGCTTAAGGGACAGTTACTACGAGCAGTACTTC.

This clonotype was found many times. V usage is TRBV15 and J usage is TRBJ2-7; the D gene is possibly TRBD2 (6 bases). In germline, CDR1 is LNHNV, CDR2 YYDKDF (reference sequence). The CDR3 spans 16 residues. V was shortened by 4 bases and J by 4 bases, with 20 bases between the two germline ends. CDR3 bases: TGTGCCACCAGCATATCCGGGACTCAGGGCCGGTACGAGCAGTACTTC. Its translation: CATSISGTQGRYEQYF.

This clonotype was seen ten or more times. The rearrangement uses TRBV5-5 and TRBJ2-3; 11 nucleotides align to TRBD2. The CDR3 spans 15 residues. Germline CDR1 and CDR2: SGHKS and YYEKEE (reference sequence). The J segment lost 2 bases and the V segment lost 5 bases, leaving 4 bases of the junction unmatched. CDR3 sequence: CASSRTSGLTDTQYF. DNA of the CDR3: TGTGCCAGCAGTAGGACTAGCGGGCTCACAGATACGCAGTATTTT.

There are a few counts of this clonotype. The genes are TRBV7-2 and TRBJ2-1, with a tentative D call TRBD1 (5 bases). Germline assignment: CDR1 SGHTA and CDR2 FQGNSA. With 5 bases removed from V and 13 bases from J, the gap between germline ends came to 18 bases. The CDR3 length is 13 residues. This CDR3 is CASSPRIDRPQFF. CDR3 bases: TGTGCCAGCAGCCCTCGGATCGACAGACCACAGTTCTTC.

This clonotype has a single count. This chain links TRBV2 with TRBJ2-5, with D possibly matching TRBD2 (6 bases). The V end lost 5 bases, the J end lost 4 bases, and 20 bases lay between the germline ends. This CDR3 has 16 residues. Germline V CDR1 and CDR2: SNHLY, FYNNEI. The CDR3 region is CASSPQAGSGGETQYF. CDR3 sequence (DNA): TGTGCCAGCAGTCCGCAGGCCGGGAGCGGCGGAGAGACCCAGTACTTC.

The sample holds a few counts of this clonotype. The chain joins TRBV28 to TRBJ2-1, with D possibly TRBD2 on 6 matching bases. Germline CDR1 reads MDHEN; CDR2 reads SYDVKM. The CDR3 runs to 14 residues. The V end was cut by 2 bases, the J end by 6 bases, with 11 bases between. The chain's CDR3 is CASSLTTGGNEQFF. CDR3 sequence (DNA): TGTGCCAGCAGTTTAACGACCGGGGGCAATGAGCAGTTCTTC.